The rows below give T cell receptor beta chains drawn from one sample of a study of blood T cell repertoires in COVID-19. Profiling relied on immunoSEQ multiplex PCR, and the TCRdb table lists in-frame clones only, not all of them. The repertoire holds roughly 230,000 clones, with roughly 80% as singletons. Sequencing was done on a sample of peripheral blood. The receptors here all came from a woman aged 60-75 years with active or convalescent COVID-19. CDR3s include the opening cysteine and the closing phenylalanine or tryptophan. The D gene is left open where the match is weak. Not all rows give a size; the values are once, few, many and, for expanded clones, a class.

abundance	v_gene	d_gene	j_gene	CDR3nt	CDR3aa
-	TRBV25-1	-	TRBJ1-4	TGTGCCAGCAGTCCCTACAGGGAAGGGGCTAATGAAAAACTGTTTTTT	CASSPYREGANEKLFF
-	TRBV27	-	TRBJ2-2	TGTGCCAGCAGTCCGGGACATACGAACACCGGGGAGCTGTTTTTT	CASSPGHTNTGELFF
-	TRBV7-9	-	TRBJ2-1	TGTGCCAGCAGCACCCGCCGGTCGGTTACTGATGAGCAGTTCTTC	CASSTRRSVTDEQFF
-	TRBV28	TRBD1	TRBJ1-4	TGTGCCAGCAGTTCAGGACAGGGTCTACCCGGAGGTGAAAAACTGTTTTTT	CASSSGQGLPGGEKLFF
-	TRBV7-8	-	TRBJ1-2	TGTGCCAGCAGCTTAGTCCGTGACACAAGGCAGTTCTATGGCTACACCTTC	CASSLVRDTRQFYGYTF
-	TRBV27	-	TRBJ2-5	TGTGCCAGCGGAACTAGTGGGGGGACGGAGACCCAGTACTTC	CASGTSGGTETQYF
-	TRBV11-3	TRBD2	TRBJ2-1	TGTGCCAGCAGCCGGACTAGCGGAAATCACAATGAGCAGTTCTTC	CASSRTSGNHNEQFF
-	TRBV6-5	-	TRBJ1-1	TGTGCCAGCAGTTACTCCAACCGGGTGGGCACTGAAGCTTTCTTT	CASSYSNRVGTEAFF
few	TRBV11-2	TRBD2	TRBJ2-1	TGTGCCAGCAGCTTAAGTCTAGCGGGATGGGGGTTCTTC	CASSLSLAGWGFF
-	TRBV9	-	TRBJ1-1	TGTGCCAGCAGCCCAGGGTTTAGCCCTGAAGCTTTCTTT	CASSPGFSPEAFF
-	TRBV7-9	-	TRBJ1-2	TGTGCCAGCAGCTCATCAGGACAGACTTATGGCTACACCTTC	CASSSSGQTYGYTF
-	TRBV19	TRBD2	TRBJ2-1	TGTGCCAGTAGTATCGGGACTAGCTTACGTGAGCAGTTCTTC	CASSIGTSLREQFF
few	TRBV6-2/TRBV6-3	-	TRBJ1-1	TGTGCCAGCAGTTATATGTCGAACACTGAAGCTTTCTTT	CASSYMSNTEAFF
-	TRBV28	TRBD1	TRBJ2-2	TGTGCCAGCAGCACCAGGACAGGGGCCGGGGAGCTGTTTTTT	CASSTRTGAGELFF
-	TRBV18	-	TRBJ1-2	TGTGCCAGCTCACTCCAGGGTAACTATGGCTACACCTTC	CASSLQGNYGYTF
-	TRBV7-2	-	TRBJ1-4	TGTGCCAGCAGCAGTGTGACATCTGGTGAAAAACTGTTTTTT	CASSSVTSGEKLFF
-	TRBV10-3	-	TRBJ1-4	TGTGCCATCAGGGCGGGACCGACTAATGAAAAACTGTTTTTT	CAIRAGPTNEKLFF
-	TRBV11-2	-	TRBJ1-3	TGTGCCAGCAGCTTCCATCCAGGATCGGGGAACACCATATATTTT	CASSFHPGSGNTIYF
-	TRBV29-1	TRBD2	TRBJ2-1	TGCAGCGTTGAAGATGGGCTAGCGGGAAAGCACAATGAGCAGTTCTTC	CSVEDGLAGKHNEQFF
-	TRBV6-4	-	TRBJ2-2	TGTGCCAGCAGTGGCACTAGCCTCGGGGAGCTGTTTTTT	CASSGTSLGELFF
-	TRBV5-1	-	TRBJ1-4	TGCGCCAGCAGCGGCCAAGGACAGTTTTCCGAAAAACTGTTTTTT	CASSGQGQFSEKLFF
-	TRBV19	-	TRBJ1-5	TGTGCCAGTAGTATAGTACGGGAGTATCACGATCAGCCCCAGCATTTT	CASSIVREYHDQPQHF
-	TRBV5-1	-	TRBJ1-5	TGCGCCAGCAGTCTCGGCGACTCGAGCAATCAGCCCCAGCATTTT	CASSLGDSSNQPQHF
-	TRBV28	TRBD1	TRBJ2-3	TGTGCCAGCAGTTTATTGGGGACAGGGGTTGAGGGCACAGATACGCAGTATTTT	CASSLLGTGVEGTDTQYF
medium-sized	TRBV9	-	TRBJ1-3	TGTGCCAGCAGCGCCCGAGGGTCCTCTGGAAACACCATATATTTT	CASSARGSSGNTIYF
-	TRBV14	TRBD1	TRBJ1-2	TGTGCCAGCAGCCAGGGACAGGGCTATGGCTACACCTTC	CASSQGQGYGYTF
-	TRBV19	-	TRBJ1-6	TGTGCCAGTAGTGGACAGTATAATTCACCCCTCCACTTT	CASSGQYNSPLHF
-	TRBV11-2	-	TRBJ2-1	TGTGCCAGCAGCTTAGAATCCCTAAATGAGCAGTTCTTC	CASSLESLNEQFF
-	TRBV5-1	TRBD1	TRBJ2-5	TGCGCCAGCAGTCAAGGGACAGGGGCCTCCCGGACCCAGTACTTC	CASSQGTGASRTQYF
-	TRBV28	-	TRBJ1-5	TGTGCCAGCACAGGGGTACTATATCAGCCCCAGCATTTT	CASTGVLYQPQHF
-	TRBV4-1	TRBD1	TRBJ1-2	TGCGCCAGCAGCCAAGTTCCCGGGACAGGGAGTAGTGGCTACACCTTC	CASSQVPGTGSSGYTF
many	TRBV7-8	TRBD1	TRBJ2-2	TGTGCCAGCAGCACAAGCCTGATCCCGGGACAGGGGGGGGTGAACACCGGGGAGCTGTTTTTT	CASSTSLIPGQGGVNTGELFF
few	TRBV19	-	TRBJ1-5	TGTGCCAGTAAAACAGGGTTTACACCGGGTCAGCCCCAGCATTTT	CASKTGFTPGQPQHF
-	TRBV3-1/TRBV3-2	-	TRBJ1-2	TGTGCCAGCAGCCAACTTGGGAGCTATGGCTACACCTTC	CASSQLGSYGYTF
-	TRBV27	-	TRBJ1-1	TGTGCCAGCAGTTTCGGGGGATATGGGAACACTGAAGCTTTCTTT	CASSFGGYGNTEAFF
-	TRBV7-3	TRBD2	TRBJ2-1	TGTGCCAGCAGCTTAATCGGGACTAGCGGAGGCAATGAGCAGTTCTTC	CASSLIGTSGGNEQFF
-	TRBV7-6	-	TRBJ1-2	TGTGCCAGCAGCTCCCCCCGGGGGGCGCTGGGCTATGGCTACACCTTC	CASSSPRGALGYGYTF
-	TRBV10-3	TRBD1	TRBJ2-5	TGTGCCATCAGTGCCGTTGACAGGGCAGGGGAGACCCAGTACTTC	CAISAVDRAGETQYF
-	TRBV7-8	-	TRBJ1-2	TGTGCCAGCAGCCGATCTGGGGGGTGGGGCGGCTATGGCTACACCTTC	CASSRSGGWGGYGYTF
-	TRBV4-2	-	TRBJ2-1	TGTGCCAGCAGCCAAGCCCTCCGTCCCAATGAGCAGTTCTTC	CASSQALRPNEQFF
-	TRBV6-5	TRBD1	TRBJ2-5	TGTGCCAGCAGTCCTGACAGGGTGGCCACCCAGTACTTC	CASSPDRVATQYF
-	TRBV19	TRBD1	TRBJ1-5	TGTGCCAGTACAACAGGGGGATTGCAGCCCCAGCATTTT	CASTTGGLQPQHF
-	TRBV5-1	TRBD2	TRBJ2-2	TGCGCCAGCCGTACCGGGACTAGCGGGGTTAACACCGGGGAGCTGTTTTTT	CASRTGTSGVNTGELFF
once	TRBV7-9	-	TRBJ2-1	TGTGCCAGCAGCTTAGTAGCTAGCAGCAATGAGCAGTTCTTC	CASSLVASSNEQFF
-	TRBV12-3/TRBV12-4	-	TRBJ1-1	TGTGCCAGCACCTTTCTAAATGAAGCTTTCTTT	CASTFLNEAFF